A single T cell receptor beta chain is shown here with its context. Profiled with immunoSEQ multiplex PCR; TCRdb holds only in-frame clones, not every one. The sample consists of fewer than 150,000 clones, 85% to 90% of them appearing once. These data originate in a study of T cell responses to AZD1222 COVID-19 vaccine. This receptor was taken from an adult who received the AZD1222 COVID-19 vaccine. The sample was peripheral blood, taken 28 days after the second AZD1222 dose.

The CDR3 DNA follows: TGCGCCAGCAGCCAAGAAGTAGCGGCACCGAGGGAGCTGTTTTTT. Its protein product is CASSQEVAAPRELFF. This rearrangement joins TRBV4-3 to TRBJ2-2, with a possible D match to TRBD2 (6 bases). Germline values: CDR1 LGHNA, CDR2 YSLEER. The ends were cut back, 0 bases at V and 9 bases at J, with 14 bases in the middle. The CDR3 length is 15 residues.